Listed below are T cell receptor beta chains from one sample, sequenced in a study of blood T cell repertoires in COVID-19. TCRdb's copy holds only in-frame clones and misses some; the assay was immunoSEQ multiplex PCR. The sample has approximately 300,000 clones; 65% to 85% are singletons. Sequenced input: peripheral blood. Receptor source: a woman in her forties or fifties with acute or convalescent COVID-19. CDR3s include the opening cysteine and the closing phenylalanine or tryptophan. D genes are given only for firm matches. Size is omitted from some rows. Given values are once, few, many or a class for expanded clones.

CDR3 protein: CASSDPGQGGTEAFF
clone size: -
J gene: TRBJ1-1
V gene: TRBV10-1
D gene: TRBD1

CDR3 protein: CASSPARQGETYEQYF
clone size: -
J gene: TRBJ2-7
V gene: TRBV18
D gene: TRBD1

CDR3 protein: CAWASGLGTEAFF
clone size: -
J gene: TRBJ1-1
V gene: TRBV30
D gene: -

CDR3 protein: CASSLNRETQYF
clone size: -
J gene: TRBJ2-5
V gene: TRBV7-2
D gene: -

CDR3 protein: CASSLLSSGTEAFF
clone size: -
J gene: TRBJ1-1
V gene: TRBV11-3
D gene: -

CDR3 protein: CASSPGQGAETQYF
clone size: -
J gene: TRBJ2-5
V gene: TRBV4-1
D gene: TRBD1

CDR3 protein: CASREGGRGYNEQFF
clone size: -
J gene: TRBJ2-1
V gene: TRBV10-2
D gene: -

CDR3 protein: CATSDPSGGRDYTF
clone size: -
J gene: TRBJ1-2
V gene: TRBV24-1
D gene: TRBD1

CDR3 protein: CASSFGYRGNTGELFF
clone size: -
J gene: TRBJ2-2
V gene: TRBV11-2
D gene: TRBD1

CDR3 protein: CASSPDWGDYEQYF
clone size: -
J gene: TRBJ2-7
V gene: TRBV7-2
D gene: -

CDR3 protein: CASSLRPGWDSPLHF
clone size: -
J gene: TRBJ1-6
V gene: TRBV27
D gene: -

CDR3 protein: CASSTLYNEQFF
clone size: once
J gene: TRBJ2-1
V gene: TRBV12-3/TRBV12-4
D gene: -

CDR3 protein: CASSSGQGFEKLFF
clone size: -
J gene: TRBJ1-4
V gene: TRBV6-6
D gene: TRBD1

CDR3 protein: CAWSFGDRGQINYGYTF
clone size: -
J gene: TRBJ1-2
V gene: TRBV30
D gene: TRBD1

CDR3 protein: CASSLRRVLFAEAFF
clone size: once
J gene: TRBJ1-1
V gene: TRBV7-2
D gene: -

CDR3 protein: CASSTTSGGTQYF
clone size: -
J gene: TRBJ2-5
V gene: TRBV19
D gene: TRBD2

CDR3 protein: CASSLTGTAGVDTQYF
clone size: -
J gene: TRBJ2-3
V gene: TRBV7-2
D gene: -

CDR3 protein: CASSETSGGARGTGELFF
clone size: -
J gene: TRBJ2-2
V gene: TRBV10-2
D gene: TRBD2

CDR3 protein: CASSLWGGETQYF
clone size: -
J gene: TRBJ2-5
V gene: TRBV5-8
D gene: -

CDR3 protein: CASSPAVNSNQPQHF
clone size: -
J gene: TRBJ1-5
V gene: TRBV6-5
D gene: -

CDR3 protein: CASSENKADTQYF
clone size: -
J gene: TRBJ2-3
V gene: TRBV2
D gene: -

CDR3 protein: CASSSPGLDINEQFF
clone size: -
J gene: TRBJ2-1
V gene: TRBV5-4
D gene: TRBD2